This passage covers 13 T cell receptor beta chains from one sample sequenced in a study of regulatory T cells in long-lasting Graves disease. Noted time point: newly diagnosed GD, antithyroid drugs for less than 3 months. The TCR library was made from RNA that had been extracted from PBMCs in TRIzol. Investigators prepared the TCR beta libraries by applying iRepertoire HTBI primers and Arm-PCR of CDR3 regions. TCRdb fed the multiplex PCR reads into MiXCR, producing one record per CDR3 protein. This table holds roughly 500,000 distinct CDR3 sequences, approximately 13% found once. This sample also belongs to another study, concerning T cells in Graves' hyperthyroidism and ophthalmopathy.

This sample comprised peripheral blood mononuclear cells (PBMCs), obtained at new diagnosis, from a patient treated with antithyroid drugs. The receptors shown here come from a young man with Graves disease.

This clonotype came up many times. V gene TRBV11-2 combines with J gene TRBJ2-4; D possibly matches TRBD1 or TRBD2 (6 bases each). V lost 5 bases to trimming and J lost 2 bases, with 16 bases between them. Germline-derived CDR1 and CDR2 are SGHAT and FQNNGV. The length of the CDR3 is 16 residues. This chain's CDR3 is CASSPITGASKNIQYF. In DNA, the CDR3 is TGTGCCAGCAGCCCCATTACGGGGGCATCCAAAAACATTCAGTACTTC.

This chain links TRBV19 with TRBJ2-4; D unresolved. V was shortened by 0 bases and J by 0 bases, with 12 bases between the two germline ends. Germline lookup yields CDR1 LNHDA and CDR2 SQIVND (reference sequence). The CDR3 is 17 residues long. CDR3: CASSIEGASQAKNIQYF. The CDR3 DNA reads TGTGCCAGTAGTATAGAGGGCGCGTCTCAAGCCAAAAACATTCAGTACTTC.

This clonotype has a count of ten or more. V is TRBV7-9 and J is TRBJ2-7; 13 bases match TRBD2. Unmatched junction bases numbered 8, after V lost 5 bases and J lost 7 bases. CDR3 size: 15 residues. CDR1 is SEHNR, CDR2 FQNEAQ, per germline (reference sequence). CDR3 sequence reads: CASSRTSGRASEQYF. As DNA, the CDR3 is TGTGCCAGCAGCCGAACTAGCGGGAGGGCCAGTGAGCAGTACTTC.

The chain is built from TRBV29-1 and TRBJ1-2; 7 bases agree with TRBD1. The CDR3 contains 13 residues. CDR1 and CDR2 (germline): SQVTM, ANQGSEA. V was clipped by 7 bases and J by 6 bases; unmatched bases: 11. Here the CDR3 reads CSATGQRANGYTF. The CDR3 coding sequence is TGCAGCGCGACGGGACAGAGGGCTAATGGCTACACCTTC.

This clonotype has more than one count but fewer than ten. A read error may be the cause here, since a much bigger clone is one base away. This chain connects TRBV5-1 to TRBJ2-1; possible D gene TRBD2, 6 bases. CDR3 size: 14 residues. Germline values: CDR1 SGHRS, CDR2 YFSETQ. The DNA of the CDR3 is TGCACCAGCAGCTTACAAACGGGGGACAATGAGCAGTTCTTC. Protein product: CTSSLQTGDNEQFF.

This clonotype was recorded many times. This rearrangement joins TRBV3-1 to TRBJ1-2, with D unclear. V was trimmed by 0 bases and J by 6 bases, leaving 17 bases between them. This CDR3 spans 16 amino acids. Germline V gives CDR1 LGHDT, CDR2 YNNKEL (reference sequence). For the CDR3, the DNA is TGTGCCAGCAGCCAAGATGTATGGTCCTTTGAGGATGGCTACACCTTC. Residues: CASSQDVWSFEDGYTF.

This clonotype was detected only a few times. The DNA of the CDR3 is TGTGCCAGCAGCTGGGGGGGGACAGTCTTTGGTGGAAACACCATATATTTT. Translated: CASSWGGTVFGGNTIYF. This rearrangement joins TRBV7-2 to TRBJ1-3, with 7 nucleotides matching TRBD1. The CDR3 has 17 amino acids. CDR1 is SGHTA, CDR2 FQGNSA, per germline. Germline trimming cut 4 bases from V and 3 bases from J; bases unmatched to any gene: 12.

This clonotype has at least ten counts. The genes are TRBV5-1 and TRBJ2-3; TRBD2 matches 8 bases. After removal of 2 bases from V and 1 base from J, the junction contained 9 bases not matched to a gene. Germline V gene sequence: CDR1 SGHRS, CDR2 YFSETQ. CDR3 size: 17 residues. The CDR3 nucleotides are TGCGCCAGCAGCTTAAGCCTACAAGCGGGGGGCACAGATACGCAGTATTTT. Its translation is CASSLSLQAGGTDTQYF.

The chain couples TRBV3-1 to TRBJ2-2; weak D call: TRBD1 (6 bases). V was trimmed by 2 bases and J by 6 bases, leaving 16 bases between them. Germline V lookup: CDR1 LGHDT, CDR2 YNNKEL (reference sequence). The CDR3 sequence is 16 residues long. CDR3 bases: TGTGCCAGCAGCCAACGATGGGCAGGGGAACCCGGGGAGCTGTTTTTT. Translated, it gives CASSQRWAGEPGELFF.

About this clonotype: It may be a read error: a sequence one base away is much more abundant. The rearrangement links TRBV27 to TRBJ2-5; tentatively, D is TRBD1 (6 bases). Germline values: CDR1 MNHEY, CDR2 SMNVEV (reference sequence). The CDR3 is 14 amino acids. The CDR3, as DNA: TGTGCCAGCCGCGCCGGGACACCACAAGAGGCCCAGTACTTC. Protein: CASRAGTPQEAQYF.

This clonotype was recorded many times. The chain links TRBV7-2 to TRBJ2-7; TRBD1 aligns across 10 bases. J gave up 2 bases and V 4 bases, and 8 bases lay outside the gene matches. The CDR3 is made up of 16 amino acids. Germline lookup yields CDR1 SGHTA and CDR2 FQGNSA. CDR3 nucleotide sequence: TGTGCCAGCAGCTCCACCGGGACAGGGGTCACCTACGAGCAGTACTTC. It is translated as CASSSTGTGVTYEQYF.

This clonotype was seen ten or more times. The CDR3 DNA is TGTGCCAGCAGCCGTGGGGGGGTCAGCACAGATACGCAGTATTTT. Translated, it gives CASSRGGVSTDTQYF. This chain uses TRBV9 with TRBJ2-3; the match to TRBD2 covers 7 bases. Germline V gene data show CDR1 as SGDLS and CDR2 as YYNGEE. The J segment lost 0 bases and the V segment lost 4 bases, leaving 5 bases of the junction unmatched. The CDR3 is made up of 15 amino acids.

This clonotype has a handful of counts. One end of the junction fails to match germline, which may point to a read error. This chain joins TRBV12-5 and TRBJ2-2, with D maybe TRBD2 (5 bases). Germline assignment: CDR1 LGHNT and CDR2 FRNRAP. The CDR3 consists of 12 residues. The CDR3 reads CASGFDTGELFF. Written as DNA, the CDR3 is TGTGCTAGTGGTTTTGACACCGGGGAGCTATTTTTT.